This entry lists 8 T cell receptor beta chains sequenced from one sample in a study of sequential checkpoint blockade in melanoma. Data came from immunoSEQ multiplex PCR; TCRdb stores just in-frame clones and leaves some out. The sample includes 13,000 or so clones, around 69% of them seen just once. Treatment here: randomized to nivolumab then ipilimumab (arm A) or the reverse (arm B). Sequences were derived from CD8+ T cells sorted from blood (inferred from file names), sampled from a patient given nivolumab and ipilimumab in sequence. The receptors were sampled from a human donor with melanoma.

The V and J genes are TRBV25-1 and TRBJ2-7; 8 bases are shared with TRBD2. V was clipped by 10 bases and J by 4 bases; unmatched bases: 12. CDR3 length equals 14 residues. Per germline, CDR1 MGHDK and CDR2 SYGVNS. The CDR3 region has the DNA TGTGCCAATTACGGGAGGGTAGTAGCGTACGAGCAGTACTTC. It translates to CANYGRVVAYEQYF.

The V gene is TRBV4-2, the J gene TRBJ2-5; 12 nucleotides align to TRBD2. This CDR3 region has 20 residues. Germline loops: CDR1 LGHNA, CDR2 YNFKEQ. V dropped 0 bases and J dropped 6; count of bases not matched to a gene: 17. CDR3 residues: CASSQDLASGGALFLKTQYF. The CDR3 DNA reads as TGTGCCAGCAGCCAAGATCTGGCTAGCGGGGGGGCCTTGTTTCTGAAGACCCAGTACTTC.

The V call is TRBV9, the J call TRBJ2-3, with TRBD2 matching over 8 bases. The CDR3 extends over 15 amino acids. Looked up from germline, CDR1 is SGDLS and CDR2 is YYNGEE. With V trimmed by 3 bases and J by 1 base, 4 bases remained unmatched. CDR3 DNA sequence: TGTGCCAGCAGCGCTGGAGCGGGGGGCACAGATACGCAGTATTTT. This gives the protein CASSAGAGGTDTQYF.

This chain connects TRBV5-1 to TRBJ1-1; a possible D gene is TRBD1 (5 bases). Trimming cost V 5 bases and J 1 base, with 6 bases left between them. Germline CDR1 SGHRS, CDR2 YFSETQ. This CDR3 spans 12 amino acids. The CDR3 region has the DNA TGCGCCAGCAGAACAGGGAACACTGAAGCTTTCTTT. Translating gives CASRTGNTEAFF.

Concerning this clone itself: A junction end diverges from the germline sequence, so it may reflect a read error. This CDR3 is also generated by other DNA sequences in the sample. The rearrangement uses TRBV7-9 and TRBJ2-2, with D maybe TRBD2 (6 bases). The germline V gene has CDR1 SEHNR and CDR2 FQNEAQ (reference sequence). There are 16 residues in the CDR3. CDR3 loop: CASSTPGRENTGELFF. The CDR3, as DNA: TGCGCCAGCAGCACCCCGGGGCGGGAGAACACCGGGGAGCTGTTTTTT. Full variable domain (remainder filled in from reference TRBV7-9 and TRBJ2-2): DTGVSQNPRHKITKRGQNVTFRCDPISEHNRLYWYRQTLGQGPEFLTYFQNEAQLEKSRLLSDRFSAERPKGSFSTLEIQRTEQGDSAMYLCASSTPGRENTGELFFGEGSRLTVL.

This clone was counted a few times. CDR3 in amino acids: CASSHRVAGETQYF. The CDR3 nucleotides are TGTGCCAGTAGTCACCGGGTCGCTGGAGAGACCCAGTACTTC. The chain employs TRBV19 and TRBJ2-5; D remains unclear. The germline V and J ends were trimmed by 5 bases and 4 bases, with 14 bases remaining between them. The CDR3 sequence is 14 residues long. Germline V gene data show CDR1 as LNHDA and CDR2 as SQIVND (reference sequence).

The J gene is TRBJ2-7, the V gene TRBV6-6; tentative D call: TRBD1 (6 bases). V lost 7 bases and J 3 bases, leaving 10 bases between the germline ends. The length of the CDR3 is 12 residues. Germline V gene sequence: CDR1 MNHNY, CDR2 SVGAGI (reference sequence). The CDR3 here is CASMEGGYEQYF. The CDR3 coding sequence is TGTGCCAGCATGGAAGGGGGCTACGAGCAGTACTTC.

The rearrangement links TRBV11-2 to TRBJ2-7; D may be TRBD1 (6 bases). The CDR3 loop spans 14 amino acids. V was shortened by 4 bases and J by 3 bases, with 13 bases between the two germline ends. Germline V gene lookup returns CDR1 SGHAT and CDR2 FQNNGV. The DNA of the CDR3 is TGTGCCAGCAGCTACCCCGGGACATACTACGAGCAGTACTTC. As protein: CASSYPGTYYEQYF.